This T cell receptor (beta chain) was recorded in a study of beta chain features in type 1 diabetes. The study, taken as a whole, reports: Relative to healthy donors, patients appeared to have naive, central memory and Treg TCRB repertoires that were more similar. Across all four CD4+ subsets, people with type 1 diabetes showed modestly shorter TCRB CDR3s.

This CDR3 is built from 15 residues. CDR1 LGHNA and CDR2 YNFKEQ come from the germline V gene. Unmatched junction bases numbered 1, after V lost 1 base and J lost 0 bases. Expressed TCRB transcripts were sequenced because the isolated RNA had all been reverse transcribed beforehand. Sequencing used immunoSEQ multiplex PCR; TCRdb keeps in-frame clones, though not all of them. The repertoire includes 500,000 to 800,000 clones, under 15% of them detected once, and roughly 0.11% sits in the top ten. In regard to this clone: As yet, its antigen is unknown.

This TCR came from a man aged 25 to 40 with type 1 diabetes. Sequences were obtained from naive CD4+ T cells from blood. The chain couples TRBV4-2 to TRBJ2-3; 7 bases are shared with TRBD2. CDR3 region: CASSQVLASTDTQYF. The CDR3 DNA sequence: TGTGCCAGCAGCCAAGTACTAGCGAGCACAGATACGCAGTATTTT.